This T cell receptor (beta chain) was recorded in a study of T cell clonality in common variable immunodeficiency. General study points: CVID subjects showed higher TCRbeta clonality than healthy controls.

Produced via immunoSEQ multiplex PCR; TCRdb's table is partial and in-frame only. The sample was found to contain roughly 58,000 clones, and every one recurs. Ten or more counts support this clone. The antigen remains undetermined. The read ends 3 residues shy of where the CDR3 ends; the end is completed using the germline J gene. This CDR3 is built from 14 residues. V trimming: 8 bases; J trimming: 0 bases; junction bases outside the gene matches: 1. CDR1 and CDR2 (germline): ENHRY, SYGVKD. The chain uses TRBV10-3 and TRBJ2-2; 9 bases align to TRBD1. This clonotype was obtained from a person aged 18-69 years in good health. Sequencing was carried out using peripheral blood mononuclear cells. The CDR3 spells CAIGTGSNTGELFF. The part of the CDR3 DNA that was read is TGTGCCATCGGGACAGGGTCGAACACCGGGGAG.